This entry is about one T cell receptor beta chain. What it binds is not known. Priming with a constant-region primer yielded TCR beta cDNA from about 500 ng total RNA. Three nested multiplex PCR rounds, a slightly modified ARM-PCR, produced the libraries for TCR beta. TRBV1-TRBV30 forward primers paired with a C-beta reverse primer drove the first two PCR rounds, about 10 cycles each. TCRdb re-called the multiplex PCR reads with MiXCR, one entry per CDR3 protein. Of approximately 320,000 distinct CDR3 sequences in the sample, around three fifths were seen once. V was pared by 2 bases and J by 10 bases, with 5 bases of the junction left unmatched. The CDR3 runs to 14 residues. Germline assignment: CDR1 MGHDK and CDR2 SYGVNS. This sample was taken from a study of tumor-infiltrating lymphocytes in primary liver carcinoma. Whole-study context: Male and female patients aged 30 to 69 years made up the cohort. Spanning 4.2 to 10 cm, the tumors were T1-T3 N0M0. Study-wide results and limits: For tumor-adjacent and tumor-blood pairs, overlap was less than that seen for tumor region pairs.

Blood RNA originated from unsorted whole blood, with germline DNA additionally extracted. The sequencing input was peripheral blood. The TCR sequence derives from a woman aged 25 to 39 with primary liver carcinoma and hepatitis B virus infection. The chain links TRBV25-1 to TRBJ1-6; 7 bases fit TRBD1. The CDR3 bases are TGTGCCAGCAGTGAAACAGGGGTTTACTCACCCCTCCACTTT. This codes for CASSETGVYSPLHF.